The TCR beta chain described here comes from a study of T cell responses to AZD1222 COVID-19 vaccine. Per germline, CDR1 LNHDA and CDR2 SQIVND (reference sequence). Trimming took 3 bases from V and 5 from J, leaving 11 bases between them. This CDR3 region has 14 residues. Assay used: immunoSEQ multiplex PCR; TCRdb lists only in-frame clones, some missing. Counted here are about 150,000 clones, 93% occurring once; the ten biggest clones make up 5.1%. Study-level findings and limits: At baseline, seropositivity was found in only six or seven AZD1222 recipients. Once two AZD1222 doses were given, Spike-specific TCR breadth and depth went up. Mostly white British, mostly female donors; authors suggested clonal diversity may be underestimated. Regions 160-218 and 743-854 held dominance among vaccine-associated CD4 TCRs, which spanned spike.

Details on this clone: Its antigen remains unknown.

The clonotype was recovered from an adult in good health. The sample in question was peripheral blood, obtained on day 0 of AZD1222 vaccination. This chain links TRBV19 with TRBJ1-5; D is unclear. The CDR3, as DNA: TGTGCCAGTAGTATGTACTCCATTTATCAGCCCCAGCATTTT. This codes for CASSMYSIYQPQHF.